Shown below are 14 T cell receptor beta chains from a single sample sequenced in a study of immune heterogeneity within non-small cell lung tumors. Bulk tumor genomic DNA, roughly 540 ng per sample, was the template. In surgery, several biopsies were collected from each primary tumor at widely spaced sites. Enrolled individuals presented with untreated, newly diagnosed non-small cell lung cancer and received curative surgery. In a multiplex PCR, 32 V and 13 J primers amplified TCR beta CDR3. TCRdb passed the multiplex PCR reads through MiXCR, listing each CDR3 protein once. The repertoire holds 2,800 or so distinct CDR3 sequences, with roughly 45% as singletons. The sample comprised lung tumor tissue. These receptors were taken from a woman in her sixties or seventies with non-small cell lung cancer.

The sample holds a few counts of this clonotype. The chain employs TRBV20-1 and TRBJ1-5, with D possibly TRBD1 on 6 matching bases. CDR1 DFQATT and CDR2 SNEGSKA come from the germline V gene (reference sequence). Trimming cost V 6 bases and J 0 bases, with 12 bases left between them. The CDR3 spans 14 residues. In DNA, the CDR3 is TGCAGTGCGAGAAGGGGGACTAGCAATCAGCCCCAGCATTTT. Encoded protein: CSARRGTSNQPQHF.

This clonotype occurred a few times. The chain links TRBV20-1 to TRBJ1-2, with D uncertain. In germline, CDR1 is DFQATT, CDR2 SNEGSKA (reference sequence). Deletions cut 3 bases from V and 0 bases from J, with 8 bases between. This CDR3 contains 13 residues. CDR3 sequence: CSARAVANYGYTF. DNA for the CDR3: TGCAGTGCTAGGGCTGTTGCTAACTATGGCTACACCTTC.

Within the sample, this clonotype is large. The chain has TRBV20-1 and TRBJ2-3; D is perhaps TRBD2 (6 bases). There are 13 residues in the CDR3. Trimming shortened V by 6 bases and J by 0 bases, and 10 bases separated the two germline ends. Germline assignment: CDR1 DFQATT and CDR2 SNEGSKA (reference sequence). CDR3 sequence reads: CSAGGGSTDTQYF. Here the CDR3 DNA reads TGCAGTGCCGGTGGAGGGAGCACAGATACGCAGTATTTT.

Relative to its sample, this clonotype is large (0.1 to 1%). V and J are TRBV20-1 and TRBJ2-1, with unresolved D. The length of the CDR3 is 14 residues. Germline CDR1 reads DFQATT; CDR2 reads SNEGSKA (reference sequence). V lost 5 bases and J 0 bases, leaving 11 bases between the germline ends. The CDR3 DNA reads TGCAGTGCTGATCGAGCTTCCTCCTACAATGAGCAGTTCTTC. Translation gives CSADRASSYNEQFF.

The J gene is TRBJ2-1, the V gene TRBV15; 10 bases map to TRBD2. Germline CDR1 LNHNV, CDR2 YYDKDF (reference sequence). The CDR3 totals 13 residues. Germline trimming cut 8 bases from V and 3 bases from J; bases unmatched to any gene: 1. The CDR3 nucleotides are TGTGCCACCGCTAGCGGGAGCTACAATGAGCAGTTCTTC. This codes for CATASGSYNEQFF.

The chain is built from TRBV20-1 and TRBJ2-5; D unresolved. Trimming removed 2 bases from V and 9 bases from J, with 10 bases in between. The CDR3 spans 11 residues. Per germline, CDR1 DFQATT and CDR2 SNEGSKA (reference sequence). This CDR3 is CSARCRAAQYF. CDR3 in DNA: TGCAGTGCTAGATGTAGAGCTGCCCAGTACTTC.

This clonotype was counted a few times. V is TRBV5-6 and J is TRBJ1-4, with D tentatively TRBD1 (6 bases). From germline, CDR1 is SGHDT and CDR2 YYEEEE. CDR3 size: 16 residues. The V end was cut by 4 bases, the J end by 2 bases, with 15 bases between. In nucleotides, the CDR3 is TGTGCCAGCAGCCACCGGGGGCGTTCGACTAATGAAAAACTGTTTTTT. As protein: CASSHRGRSTNEKLFF.

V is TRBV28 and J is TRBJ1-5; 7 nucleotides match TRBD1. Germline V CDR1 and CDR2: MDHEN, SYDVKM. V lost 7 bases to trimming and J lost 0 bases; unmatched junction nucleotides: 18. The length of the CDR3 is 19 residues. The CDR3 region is CASTKGGATRFYSNQPQHF. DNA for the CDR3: TGTGCCAGCACCAAAGGGGGCGCGACAAGATTTTATAGCAATCAGCCCCAGCATTTT.

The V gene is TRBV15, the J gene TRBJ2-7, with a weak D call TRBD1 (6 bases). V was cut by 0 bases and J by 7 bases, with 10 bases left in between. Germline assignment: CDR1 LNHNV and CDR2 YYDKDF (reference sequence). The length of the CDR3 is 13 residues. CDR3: CATSRDRGWEQYF. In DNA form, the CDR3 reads TGTGCCACCAGCAGAGACAGGGGATGGGAGCAGTACTTC.

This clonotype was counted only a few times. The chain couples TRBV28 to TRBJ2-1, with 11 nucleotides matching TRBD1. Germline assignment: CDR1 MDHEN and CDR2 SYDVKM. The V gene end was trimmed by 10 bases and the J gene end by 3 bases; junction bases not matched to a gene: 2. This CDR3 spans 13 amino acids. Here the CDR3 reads CATGTGGYNEQFF. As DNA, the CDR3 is TGTGCCACCGGGACAGGGGGCTACAATGAGCAGTTCTTC.

Here the CDR3 DNA reads TGTGCCAGCAGTAGCAGGGTAGCAAATGAAAAACTGTTTTTT. The encoded protein is CASSSRVANEKLFF. The J gene is TRBJ1-4, the V gene TRBV12-3 or TRBV12-4; D possibly corresponds to TRBD1 (5 bases). The length of the CDR3 is 14 residues. Trimming removed 5 bases at V and 5 bases at J, with 12 bases between.

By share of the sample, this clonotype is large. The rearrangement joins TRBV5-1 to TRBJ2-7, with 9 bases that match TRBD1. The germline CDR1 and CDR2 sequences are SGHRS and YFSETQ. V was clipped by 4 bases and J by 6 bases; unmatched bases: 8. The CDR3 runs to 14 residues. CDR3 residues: CASSVPGQGSEQYF. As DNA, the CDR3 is TGCGCCAGCAGCGTACCGGGACAGGGTTCCGAGCAGTACTTC.

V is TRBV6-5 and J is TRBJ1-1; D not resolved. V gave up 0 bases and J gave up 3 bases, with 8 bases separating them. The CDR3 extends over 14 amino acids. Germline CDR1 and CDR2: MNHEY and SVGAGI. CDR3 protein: CASSYSGKYTEAFF. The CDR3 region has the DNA TGTGCCAGCAGTTACTCAGGGAAGTACACTGAAGCTTTCTTT.

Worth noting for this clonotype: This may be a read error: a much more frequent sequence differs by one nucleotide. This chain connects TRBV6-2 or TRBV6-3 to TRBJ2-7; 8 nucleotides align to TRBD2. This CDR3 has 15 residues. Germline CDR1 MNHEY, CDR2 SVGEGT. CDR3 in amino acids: CAGSRRTSSSYEQYF. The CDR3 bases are TGTGCCGGCAGTCGCCGGACTAGCAGCTCCTACGAGCAGTACTTC.